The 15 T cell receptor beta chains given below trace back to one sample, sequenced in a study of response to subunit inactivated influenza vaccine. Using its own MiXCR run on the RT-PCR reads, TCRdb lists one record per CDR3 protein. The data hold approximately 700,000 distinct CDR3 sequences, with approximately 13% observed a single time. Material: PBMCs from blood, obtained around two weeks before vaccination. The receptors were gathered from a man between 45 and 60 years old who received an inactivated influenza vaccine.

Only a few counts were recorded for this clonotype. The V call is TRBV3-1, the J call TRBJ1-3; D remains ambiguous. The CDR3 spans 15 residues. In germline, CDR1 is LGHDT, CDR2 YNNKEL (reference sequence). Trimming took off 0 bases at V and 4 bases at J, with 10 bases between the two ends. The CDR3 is CASSQDGLQGNTIYF. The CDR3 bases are TGTGCCAGCAGCCAAGACGGTCTCCAGGGAAACACCATATATTTT.

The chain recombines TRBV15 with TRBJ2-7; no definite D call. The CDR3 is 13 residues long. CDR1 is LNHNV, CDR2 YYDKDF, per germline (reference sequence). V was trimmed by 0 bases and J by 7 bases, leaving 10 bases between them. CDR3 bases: TGTGCCACCAGCAGAGATCTGGAAAGGGAGCAGTACTTC. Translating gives CATSRDLEREQYF. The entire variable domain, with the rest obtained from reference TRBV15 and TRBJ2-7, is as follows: DAMVIQNPRYQVTQFGKPVTLSCSQTLNHNVMYWYQQKSSQAPKLLFHYYDKDFNNEADTPDNFQSRRPNTSFCFLDIRSPGLGDTAMYLCATSRDLEREQYFGPGTRLTVT.

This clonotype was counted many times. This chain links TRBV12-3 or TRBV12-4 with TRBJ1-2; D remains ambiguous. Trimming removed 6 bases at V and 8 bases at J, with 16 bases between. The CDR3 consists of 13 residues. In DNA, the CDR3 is TGTGCCAGCAGCCCCATTGGGCGATCCGGCTACACCTTC. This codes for CASSPIGRSGYTF.

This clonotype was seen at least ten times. CDR3 nucleotide sequence: TGCGCCAGCAGCTTGGTGGGGGGACGAACCCAAGAGACCCAGTACTTC. Translation gives CASSLVGGRTQETQYF. This chain connects TRBV5-1 to TRBJ2-5; tentative D call: TRBD2 (6 bases). The germline CDR1 and CDR2 sequences are SGHRS and YFSETQ. The CDR3 has 16 amino acids. With 0 bases removed from V and 1 base from J, the gap between germline ends came to 13 bases.

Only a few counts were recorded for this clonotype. Here the CDR3 reads CASSLALTGAPWGQRAYEQYF. For the CDR3, the DNA is TGTGCCAGCAGCTTAGCGCTAACGGGGGCTCCTTGGGGACAGCGAGCCTACGAGCAGTACTTC. This chain uses TRBV7-2 with TRBJ2-7, with D possibly TRBD1 on 7 matching bases. Germline CDR1 is SGHTA and CDR2 is FQGNSA. This CDR3 is built from 21 residues. V was pared by 0 bases and J by 2 bases, with 29 bases between.

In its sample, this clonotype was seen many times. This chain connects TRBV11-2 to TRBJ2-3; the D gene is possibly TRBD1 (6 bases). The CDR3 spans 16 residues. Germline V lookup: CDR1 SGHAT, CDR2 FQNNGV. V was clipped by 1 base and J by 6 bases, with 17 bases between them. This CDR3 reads CASSLAQAGARDTQYF. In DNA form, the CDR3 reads TGTGCCAGCAGCTTAGCCCAGGCAGGGGCGCGTGATACGCAGTATTTT.

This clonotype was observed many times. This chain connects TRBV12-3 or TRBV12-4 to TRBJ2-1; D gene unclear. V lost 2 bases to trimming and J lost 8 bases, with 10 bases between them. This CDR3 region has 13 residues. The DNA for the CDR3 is TGTGCCAGCAGTTTAATAGGGTCGCATGAGCAGTTCTTC. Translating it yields CASSLIGSHEQFF.

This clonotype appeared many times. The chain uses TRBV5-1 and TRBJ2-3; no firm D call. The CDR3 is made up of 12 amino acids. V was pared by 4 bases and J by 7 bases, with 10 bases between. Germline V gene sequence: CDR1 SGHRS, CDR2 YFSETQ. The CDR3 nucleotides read TGCGCCAGCAGCCTAAGCACGAATACGCAGTATTTT. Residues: CASSLSTNTQYF.

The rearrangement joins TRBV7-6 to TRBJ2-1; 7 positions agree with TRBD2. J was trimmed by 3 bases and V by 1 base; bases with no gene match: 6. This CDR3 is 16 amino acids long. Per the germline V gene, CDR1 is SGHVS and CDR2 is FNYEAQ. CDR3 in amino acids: CASSLGAGGGYNEQFF. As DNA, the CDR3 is TGTGCCAGCAGCTTAGGCGCTGGGGGGGGCTACAATGAGCAGTTCTTC.

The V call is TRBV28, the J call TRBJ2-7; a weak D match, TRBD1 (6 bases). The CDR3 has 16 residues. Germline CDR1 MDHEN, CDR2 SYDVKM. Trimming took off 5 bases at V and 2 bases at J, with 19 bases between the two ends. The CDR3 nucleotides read TGTGCCAGCAGTCCCCCCCTGACAGGCGTGACCTACGAGCAGTACTTC. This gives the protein CASSPPLTGVTYEQYF.

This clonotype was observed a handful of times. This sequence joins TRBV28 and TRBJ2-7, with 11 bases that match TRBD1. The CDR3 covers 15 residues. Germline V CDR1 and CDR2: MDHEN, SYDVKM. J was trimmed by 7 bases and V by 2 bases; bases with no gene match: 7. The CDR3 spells CASSLGGQGDREQYF. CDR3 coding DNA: TGTGCCAGCAGTTTAGGGGGACAGGGGGACCGGGAGCAGTACTTC.

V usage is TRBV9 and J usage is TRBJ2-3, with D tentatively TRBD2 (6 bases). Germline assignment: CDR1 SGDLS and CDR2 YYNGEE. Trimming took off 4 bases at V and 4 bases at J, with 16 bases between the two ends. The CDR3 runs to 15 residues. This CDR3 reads CASSNPLALADTQYF. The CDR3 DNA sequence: TGTGCCAGCAGCAACCCCCTAGCGTTGGCAGATACGCAGTATTTT. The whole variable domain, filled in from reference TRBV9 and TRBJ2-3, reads DSGVTQTPKHLITATGQRVTLRCSPRSGDLSVYWYQQSLDQGLQFLIQYYNGEERAKGNILERFSAQQFPDLHSELNLSSLELGDSALYFCASSNPLALADTQYFGPGTRLTVL.

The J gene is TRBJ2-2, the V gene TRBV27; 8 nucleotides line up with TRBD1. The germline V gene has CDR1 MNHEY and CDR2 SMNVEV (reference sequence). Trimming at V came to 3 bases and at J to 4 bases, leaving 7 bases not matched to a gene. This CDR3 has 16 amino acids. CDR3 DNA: TGTGCCAGCAGTTTCCGGACAGGGCGGAGCACCGGGGAGCTGTTTTTT. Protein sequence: CASSFRTGRSTGELFF.

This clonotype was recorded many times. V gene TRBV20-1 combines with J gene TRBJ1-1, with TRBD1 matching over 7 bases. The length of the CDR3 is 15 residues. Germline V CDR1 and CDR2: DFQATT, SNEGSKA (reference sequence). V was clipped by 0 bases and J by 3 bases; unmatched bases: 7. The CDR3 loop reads CSARDARGTDTEAFF. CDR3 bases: TGCAGTGCTAGAGATGCCAGGGGGACGGACACTGAAGCTTTCTTT.

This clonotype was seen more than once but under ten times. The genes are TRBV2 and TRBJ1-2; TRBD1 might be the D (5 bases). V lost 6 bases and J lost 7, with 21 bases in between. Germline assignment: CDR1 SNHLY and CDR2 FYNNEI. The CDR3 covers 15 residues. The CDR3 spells CASRGTAGRISGYTF. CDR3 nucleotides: TGTGCCAGCAGGGGGACGGCAGGCAGGATCAGTGGCTACACCTTC.